This TCR beta chain was identified in a study of cytomegalovirus exposure and HLA in healthy donors. The study ran its PCR with 60 Vbeta and 13 Jbeta primers. Method: immunoSEQ multiplex PCR; TCRdb's copy keeps in-frame clones and lacks some. The data contain some 130,000 clones, around 63% of them singletons. It was healthy bone marrow donors who served as donors. For this donor, CMV serostatus was not recorded. This clone was seen a handful of times. CDR3 size: 15 residues. Germline CDR1 is LNHDA and CDR2 is SQIVND (reference sequence). The V end lost 3 bases, the J end lost 11 bases, and 22 bases lay between the germline ends.

V usage is TRBV19 and J usage is TRBJ2-5; D not resolved. The specimen sequenced was PBMCs. The clonotype was recovered from a human donor in good health. This CDR3 reads CASSIKRGREFEQYF. In DNA, the CDR3 is TGTGCCAGTAGTATTAAACGAGGCCGCGAGTTTGAGCAGTACTTC.